The 31 T cell receptor beta chains in this list originate from one sample, sequenced in a study of chemoradiotherapy in HPV16-positive cancers. Assay used: immunoSEQ multiplex PCR; TCRdb lists only in-frame clones, some missing. This sample yields some 3,300 clones, of which 70% to 90% are seen a single time; over 8% belongs to the top ten. Sequences were derived from tumor tissue, sampled from a patient who underwent chemoradiotherapy. Source of these receptors: a human donor with HPV-associated anogenital cancer.

This clone has more than one count but fewer than ten. The chain has TRBV6-5 and TRBJ2-7; D is unresolved. The germline V and J ends were trimmed by 11 bases and 3 bases, with 14 bases remaining between them. CDR1 MNHEY and CDR2 SVGAGI come from the germline V gene. This CDR3 comprises 12 residues. The CDR3 loop reads CAGNGVYYEQYF. The CDR3 DNA reads TGTGCCGGGAACGGTGTCTACTACGAGCAGTACTTC.

This chain joins TRBV6-4 and TRBJ1-1, with 11 nucleotides matching TRBD1. Germline trimming cut 6 bases from V and 7 bases from J; bases unmatched to any gene: 7. The V gene's germline CDR1 is MRHNA and CDR2 SNTAGT. The CDR3 extends over 14 amino acids. CDR3 protein: CASRGGQGGDEAFF. The CDR3 DNA reads TGTGCCAGCAGAGGGGGACAGGGGGGTGATGAAGCTTTCTTT.

The chain couples TRBV25-1 to TRBJ2-7; D might be TRBD1 (6 bases). Germline V lookup: CDR1 MGHDK, CDR2 SYGVNS. Trimming removed 4 bases from V and 3 bases from J, with 13 bases in between. The CDR3 is made up of 14 amino acids. The CDR3 DNA reads as TGTGCCAGCAGTGGCGGAACAGGGTTCTACGAGCAGTACTTC. It encodes CASSGGTGFYEQYF.

This sequence joins TRBV5-6 and TRBJ1-4; perhaps TRBD1 as D (5 bases). This CDR3 spans 15 amino acids. V gave up 4 bases and J gave up 7 bases, with 17 bases separating them. The V gene's germline CDR1 is SGHDT and CDR2 YYEEEE. CDR3 loop: CASSQQAGAGEKLFF. Here the CDR3 DNA reads TGTGCCAGCAGCCAGCAGGCTGGGGCGGGTGAAAAACTGTTTTTT.

The V gene is TRBV27, the J gene TRBJ2-7; 7 bases line up with TRBD2. Germline CDR1 is MNHEY and CDR2 is SMNVEV (reference sequence). J was trimmed by 4 bases and V by 2 bases; bases with no gene match: 8. This CDR3 comprises 15 residues. CDR3 sequence reads: CASSLGYGGGYEQYF. The CDR3 DNA reads as TGTGCCAGCAGTTTAGGTTACGGGGGAGGGTACGAGCAGTACTTC.

The rearrangement uses TRBV30 and TRBJ1-6; D uncertain. Germline CDR1 and CDR2: GTSNPN and SVGIG (reference sequence). Trimming took off 0 bases at V and 7 bases at J, with 13 bases between the two ends. CDR3 length: 15 residues. The CDR3 spells CAWSVSARMNSPLHF. The CDR3 bases are TGTGCCTGGAGTGTATCGGCCAGGATGAATTCACCCCTCCACTTT.

The chain uses TRBV6-4 and TRBJ2-3, with TRBD2 matching 14 bases. Trimming cost V 0 bases and J 4 bases; bases outside gene matches: 0. Germline V gives CDR1 MRHNA, CDR2 SNTAGT. CDR3 length: 16 amino acids. CDR3 bases: TGTGCCAGCAGTGACTCGACTAGCGGGGGGGCAGATACGCAGTATTTT. The encoded protein is CASSDSTSGGADTQYF.

The chain couples TRBV19 to TRBJ1-6; 10 bases are shared with TRBD1. Germline CDR1 reads LNHDA; CDR2 reads SQIVND (reference sequence). V was pared by 8 bases and J by 8 bases, with 3 bases of the junction left unmatched. The CDR3 has 13 amino acids. In DNA form, the CDR3 reads TGTGCCAGTGCCGGGACAGGGGATTCACCCCTCCACTTT. Translating it yields CASAGTGDSPLHF.

Only a few counts were recorded for this clone. The J gene is TRBJ2-6, the V gene TRBV5-1, with TRBD1 matching over 8 bases. In germline, CDR1 is SGHRS, CDR2 YFSETQ. V was clipped by 0 bases and J by 3 bases; unmatched bases: 5. The CDR3 totals 17 residues. The CDR3 region has the DNA TGCGCCAGCAGCTTGGACAGGGGGTTTGTTGGGGCCAACGTCCTGACTTTC. Translating gives CASSLDRGFVGANVLTF.

The gene calls are TRBV6-1 and TRBJ1-1, with D unclear. The V end was cut by 4 bases, the J end by 0 bases, with 3 bases between. Germline CDR1 MNHNS, CDR2 SASEGT. The CDR3 spans 12 residues. Written as DNA, the CDR3 is TGTGCCAGCAGTGCGGTGAACACTGAAGCTTTCTTT. Amino acid sequence: CASSAVNTEAFF.

The rearrangement uses TRBV2 and TRBJ1-1; D remains unclear. Germline-derived CDR1 and CDR2 are SNHLY and FYNNEI. Trimming cost V 6 bases and J 4 bases, with 12 bases left between them. CDR3 size: 13 residues. Here the CDR3 reads CASRAEGPTEAFF. CDR3 nucleotide sequence: TGTGCCAGCAGGGCAGAAGGGCCCACTGAAGCTTTCTTT. Drawing the rest from reference TRBV2 and TRBJ1-1, the complete variable domain is EPEVTQTPSHQVTQMGQEVILRCVPISNHLYFYWYRQILGQKVEFLVSFYNNEISEKSEIFDDQFSVERPDGSNFTLKIRSTKLEDSAMYFCASRAEGPTEAFFGQGTRLTVV.

This clone was counted a single time. This chain links TRBV27 with TRBJ2-7, with 10 positions matching TRBD2. V lost 8 bases and J lost 5; bases outside the gene matches: 6. The length of the CDR3 is 13 residues. CDR1 and CDR2 from the germline V gene are MNHEY and SMNVEV (reference sequence). In nucleotides, the CDR3 is TGTGCCAGCGAAGCGGGGGGGCCACACGAGCAGTACTTC. It yields the protein CASEAGGPHEQYF.

The chain couples TRBV28 to TRBJ1-2, with 7 bases that match TRBD1. CDR3 length: 14 residues. V shed 10 bases, J shed 4 bases, and the junction held 12 bases outside the gene matches. Germline assignment: CDR1 MDHEN and CDR2 SYDVKM. This CDR3 reads CATAIPGGLYGYTF. CDR3 nucleotides: TGTGCCACCGCGATCCCAGGGGGACTCTATGGCTACACCTTC.

This clone has only a few counts. The CDR3 spells CASSLAASTDTQYF. The CDR3 DNA reads as TGTGCCAGCAGCTTAGCGGCGAGCACAGATACGCAGTATTTT. The rearrangement uses TRBV11-3 and TRBJ2-3; D not certain. The germline V gene has CDR1 SGHNT and CDR2 YENEEA. CDR3 size: 14 residues. The V end was cut by 1 base, the J end by 0 bases, with 5 bases between.

V gene TRBV27 combines with J gene TRBJ1-1; D is perhaps TRBD1 (6 bases). The germline CDR1 and CDR2 sequences are MNHEY and SMNVEV (reference sequence). CDR3 size: 13 residues. Trimming stripped 6 bases from V and 1 base from J, with 9 bases between. The CDR3 reads CASRTGANTEAFF. The CDR3, as DNA: TGTGCCAGCAGAACGGGGGCGAACACTGAAGCTTTCTTT.

V usage is TRBV18 and J usage is TRBJ1-5, with D uncertain. Trimming took 3 bases from V and 0 from J, leaving 12 bases between them. The CDR3 is 16 amino acids. CDR1 and CDR2 from the germline V gene are KGHSH and LQKENI. The CDR3 coding sequence is TGTGCCAGCTCACCCAACCGGGCCCATAGCAATCAGCCCCAGCATTTT. The encoded protein is CASSPNRAHSNQPQHF.

The chain is built from TRBV12-5 and TRBJ1-1; 8 bases align to TRBD1. J lost 10 bases, V lost 7 bases, and 5 bases had no gene match. CDR3 length equals 11 residues. The V gene's germline CDR1 is LGHNT and CDR2 FRNRAP. CDR3 sequence reads: CASEAGQGAFF. The CDR3 coding sequence is TGTGCTAGTGAGGCCGGACAGGGAGCTTTCTTT.

This chain uses TRBV5-1 with TRBJ1-2, with 8 bases that match TRBD1. J lost 4 bases, V lost 4 bases, and 3 bases had no gene match. CDR1 and CDR2 (germline): SGHRS, YFSETQ. The CDR3 runs 13 residues. In nucleotides, the CDR3 is TGCGCCAGCAGCGGAGGGACAGGCTATGGCTACACCTTC. Translating gives CASSGGTGYGYTF.

The chain employs TRBV6-6 and TRBJ1-3; TRBD1 might be the D (5 bases). The CDR3 is 14 amino acids. Germline CDR1 MNHNY, CDR2 SVGAGI (reference sequence). V was cut by 7 bases and J by 0 bases, with 10 bases left in between. This CDR3 reads CASKPGGSGNTIYF. The CDR3, as DNA: TGTGCCAGCAAACCCGGGGGCTCTGGAAACACCATATATTTT.

This chain uses TRBV7-2 with TRBJ1-4; possibly TRBD1 for D (5 bases). The CDR3 covers 13 residues. CDR1 is SGHTA, CDR2 FQGNSA, per germline. V lost 8 bases, J lost 8 bases, and 15 bases lay in between. The CDR3, as DNA: TGTGCCAGCGGCCGGGGGACCTCGGAAAAACTGTTTTTT. Its translation is CASGRGTSEKLFF.

The rearrangement links TRBV12-2 to TRBJ2-7; the table's D gene call, TRBD2, was not cross checked with the DNA. TRBV12-2 is marked as a pseudogene. The length of the CDR3 is 19 residues. The CDR3 here is CASRLPPLVQLSNNYEQYF. DNA of the CDR3: TGTGCAAGTCGCCTCCCCCCCCTAGTCCAACTTTCAAACAACTACGAGCAGTACTTC.

The chain links TRBV5-5 to TRBJ2-7, with D tentatively TRBD2 (6 bases). The germline V gene has CDR1 SGHKS and CDR2 YYEKEE (reference sequence). Trimming stripped 0 bases from V and 3 bases from J, with 10 bases between. CDR3 length: 14 amino acids. The CDR3 DNA reads TGTGCCAGCAGCTTGGGGGGGGTGGGCTACGAGCAGTACTTC. Its protein is CASSLGGVGYEQYF.

J is TRBJ2-2 and V is TRBV9, with TRBD2 matching 14 bases. The V segment lost 4 bases and the J segment 3 bases; nucleotides outside the gene matches: 14. Germline CDR1 SGDLS, CDR2 YYNGEE. CDR3 size: 20 residues. CDR3 in amino acids: CASSLRPGTSGGPYTGELFF. The DNA for the CDR3 is TGTGCCAGCAGCTTACGACCCGGGACTAGCGGGGGCCCCTACACCGGGGAGCTGTTTTTT.

This sequence joins TRBV7-8 and TRBJ2-7, with D tentatively TRBD2 (6 bases). The germline V gene has CDR1 SGHVS and CDR2 FQNEAQ. This CDR3 is built from 15 residues. Deletions cut 0 bases from V and 2 bases from J, with 11 bases between. The CDR3: CASSLAGGTTYEQYF. Here the CDR3 DNA reads TGTGCCAGCAGCTTAGCGGGGGGAACGACCTACGAGCAGTACTTC.

Only one count was recorded for this clone. The rearrangement uses TRBV28 and TRBJ2-4, with a weak D call TRBD2 (6 bases). The CDR3 totals 13 residues. CDR1 is MDHEN and CDR2 is SYDVKM in the germline V gene. V shed 7 bases and J shed 0 bases, with 7 bases lying between them. The CDR3 coding sequence is TGTGCCAGCACGGAGGGAGCCAAAAACATTCAGTACTTC. Encoded protein: CASTEGAKNIQYF.

The chain is built from TRBV5-1 and TRBJ1-4; perhaps TRBD1 as D (5 bases). Germline loops: CDR1 SGHRS, CDR2 YFSETQ. V lost 4 bases to trimming and J lost 7 bases, with 8 bases between them. This CDR3 contains 12 residues. The CDR3, as DNA: TGCGCCAGCAGCAGCACAGGTGAAAAACTGTTTTTT. Amino acids: CASSSTGEKLFF.

The chain recombines TRBV5-6 with TRBJ2-3; TRBD2 aligns across 14 bases. This CDR3 region has 17 residues. V trimming: 4 bases; J trimming: 4 bases; junction bases outside the gene matches: 8. Germline loops: CDR1 SGHDT, CDR2 YYEEEE. The CDR3 sequence is CASSIKTSGGAADTQYF. In DNA, the CDR3 is TGTGCCAGCAGCATAAAGACTAGCGGGGGGGCTGCAGATACGCAGTATTTT.

This clone came up a few times. This chain links TRBV14 with TRBJ1-2; no firm D call. Germline CDR1 and CDR2: SGHDN and FVKESK. Deletions cut 1 base from V and 0 bases from J, with 3 bases between. This CDR3 spans 13 amino acids. The DNA for the CDR3 is TGTGCCAGCAGCCAAGGTGCTAACTATGGCTACACCTTC. It codes for CASSQGANYGYTF.

This clone was detected only a few times. V is TRBV7-9 and J is TRBJ1-1; D gene ambiguous. Trimming left V 1 base short and J 0 bases short, with 9 bases between. CDR3 length equals 15 residues. CDR1 is SEHNR, CDR2 FQNEAQ, per germline (reference sequence). CDR3 amino acids: CASSLEGGVNTEAFF. The CDR3 DNA reads TGTGCCAGCAGCTTAGAAGGCGGGGTGAACACTGAAGCTTTCTTT.

V and J are TRBV27 and TRBJ1-1; perhaps TRBD1 as D (6 bases). This CDR3 has 13 residues. Germline CDR1 reads MNHEY; CDR2 reads SMNVEV (reference sequence). Trimming left V 5 bases short and J 6 bases short, with 13 bases between. CDR3 amino acids: CASSVGGGAEAFF. CDR3 nucleotide sequence: TGTGCCAGCAGTGTAGGGGGGGGTGCTGAAGCTTTCTTT.

The chain joins TRBV4-2 to TRBJ1-4, with 8 bases aligning to TRBD1. The germline V gene encodes CDR1 LGHNA and CDR2 YNFKEQ. This CDR3 spans 16 amino acids. The V segment lost 1 base and the J segment 5 bases; nucleotides outside the gene matches: 6. The CDR3 coding sequence is TGTGCCAGCAGCCAAGCCCCTGGACAGGGAAATGAAAAACTGTTTTTT. It encodes CASSQAPGQGNEKLFF.